Below, 20 T cell receptor beta chains from the same sample are listed, as sequenced in a study of technical replicates of blood from several donors. Only in-frame clones appear in the TCRdb table, and some are missing; sequencing was by immunoSEQ multiplex PCR. The sample records about 56,000 clones, around 96% being singletons. The sample comprised PBMCs. The receptors originated from a human donor in good health. Some clones in this sample may be carry-over from other donors' samples.

The chain is built from TRBV6-5 and TRBJ1-2; 8 nucleotides agree with TRBD1. This CDR3 has 16 residues. The ends lost 2 bases at V and 4 bases at J; junction bases unmatched: 9. In germline, CDR1 is MNHEY, CDR2 SVGAGI. DNA for the CDR3: TGTGCCAGCAGTTACACCCTCCGGACAGGGAGCTATGGCTACACCTTC. It specifies CASSYTLRTGSYGYTF.

The CDR3 spells CASSDGTSGGAETQYF. In DNA, the CDR3 is TGTGCCAGCAGTGATGGGACTAGCGGGGGGGCGGAGACCCAGTACTTC. This chain joins TRBV2 and TRBJ2-5, with TRBD2 identical over 16 bases. J lost 5 bases, V lost 3 bases, and 3 bases had no gene match. The CDR3 is 16 amino acids. The germline V gene has CDR1 SNHLY and CDR2 FYNNEI.

As DNA, the CDR3 is TGTGCCAGCAGCTTAGTAGGCAGGCCCCACGAGCAGTACTTC. It specifies CASSLVGRPHEQYF. This sequence joins TRBV7-2 and TRBJ2-7; D gene uncertain. Trimming removed 1 base from V and 5 bases from J, with 12 bases in between. CDR3 length: 14 amino acids. Germline values: CDR1 SGHTA, CDR2 FQGNSA.

The V and J genes are TRBV11-2 and TRBJ2-7; no reliable D call. Germline CDR1 SGHAT, CDR2 FQNNGV. This CDR3 spans 17 amino acids. Trimming removed 5 bases at V and 0 bases at J, with 20 bases between. CDR3 in amino acids: CASSREVHARNSYEQYF. The CDR3 DNA reads TGTGCCAGCAGCCGAGAGGTACATGCTAGAAACTCCTACGAGCAGTACTTC.

As for this clone: The germline gene is not matched at one end of the junction; a read error may be the cause. This chain connects TRBV5-4 to TRBJ2-1; no definite D call. The CDR3 spans 15 residues. Per the germline V gene, CDR1 is SGHNT and CDR2 is YYREEE (reference sequence). This CDR3 reads CASSSPEDSFNEQFF. The CDR3 region has the DNA TGTGCCAGCAGCTCCCCCGAAGACTCCTTCAATGAGCAGTTCTTC.

The chain recombines TRBV28 with TRBJ1-1; unclear D gene. Germline V lookup: CDR1 MDHEN, CDR2 SYDVKM. V lost 6 bases and J lost 1, with 15 bases in between. The CDR3 sequence is 15 residues long. Here the CDR3 reads CASSPPGGRNTEAFF. The CDR3 DNA is TGTGCCAGCAGCCCACCGGGCGGGAGGAACACTGAAGCTTTCTTT.

The V call is TRBV7-3, the J call TRBJ2-7, with 8 bases aligning to TRBD1. V was clipped by 4 bases and J by 3 bases; unmatched bases: 5. CDR1 is SGHTA, CDR2 FQGTGA, per germline. The CDR3 contains 14 residues. CDR3 nucleotides: TGTGCCAGCAGCTGGCAAGGACAGGGCTACGAGCAGTACTTC. It specifies CASSWQGQGYEQYF.

This rearrangement joins TRBV4-3 to TRBJ1-3, with D unclear. Germline V gene lookup returns CDR1 LGHNA and CDR2 YSLEER. This CDR3 is 16 amino acids long. V was shortened by 1 base and J by 3 bases, with 13 bases between the two germline ends. CDR3 in amino acids: CASSQAHRGSGNTIYF. CDR3 nucleotide sequence: TGCGCCAGCAGCCAAGCGCACCGGGGTAGTGGAAACACCATATATTTT.

The sample holds one count of this clone. The chain joins TRBV6-6 to TRBJ1-1, with no clear D. The CDR3 runs 12 residues. In germline, CDR1 is MNHNY, CDR2 SVGAGI (reference sequence). V was trimmed by 6 bases and J by 2 bases, leaving 7 bases between them. In DNA, the CDR3 is TGTGCCAGCAGAAGCCCAAACACTGAAGCTTTCTTT. Its protein is CASRSPNTEAFF.

This clone was detected once. The genes are TRBV5-4 and TRBJ2-3, with 7 bases aligning to TRBD2. The CDR3 is 14 amino acids. With V trimmed by 5 bases and J by 2 bases, 5 bases remained unmatched. CDR1 and CDR2 (germline): SGHNT, YYREEE (reference sequence). Here the CDR3 reads CASSSTSITDTQYF. The CDR3 DNA reads TGTGCCAGCAGTTCGACTAGCATCACAGATACGCAGTATTTT.

This chain uses TRBV14 with TRBJ1-5, with a possible D match to TRBD1 (5 bases). Per germline, CDR1 SGHDN and CDR2 FVKESK. Trimming left V 1 base short and J 4 bases short, with 17 bases between. The CDR3 is made up of 17 amino acids. The CDR3: CASSQVDSVFTNQPQHF. As DNA, the CDR3 is TGTGCCAGCAGCCAAGTAGACAGCGTATTCACAAATCAGCCCCAGCATTTT. The full variable domain, its missing parts supplied by reference TRBV14 and TRBJ1-5, is EAGVTQFPSHSVIEKGQTVTLRCDPISGHDNLYWYRRVMGKEIKFLLHFVKESKQDESGMPNNRFLAERTGGTYSTLKVQPAELEDSGVYFCASSQVDSVFTNQPQHFGDGTRLSIL.

The V and J genes are TRBV30 and TRBJ1-6; D gene ambiguous. Germline V gene sequence: CDR1 GTSNPN, CDR2 SVGIG (reference sequence). The CDR3 consists of 11 residues. V was shortened by 3 bases and J by 17 bases, with 14 bases between the two germline ends. Written as DNA, the CDR3 is TGTGCCTGGAGCAGTCGCTTGTTCGTCCACTTT. Its translation: CAWSSRLFVHF.

This clone has only one observation. The rearrangement uses TRBV29-1 and TRBJ2-7, with D perhaps matching TRBD1 (6 bases). Trimming took off 7 bases at V and 0 bases at J, with 19 bases between the two ends. The CDR3 covers 15 residues. CDR1 and CDR2 (germline): SQVTM, ANQGSEA. CDR3 nucleotides: TGCAGCGCCGAGGCAGGGGAAGCTAACTCCTACGAGCAGTACTTC. This codes for CSAEAGEANSYEQYF.

This chain links TRBV5-1 with TRBJ2-1; 11 bases are a match to TRBD2. V lost 5 bases to trimming and J lost 6 bases; unmatched junction nucleotides: 13. The CDR3 totals 17 residues. The germline V gene encodes CDR1 SGHRS and CDR2 YFSETQ. The CDR3 loop reads CASSNWGLAEVTNEQFF. CDR3 bases: TGCGCCAGCAGTAATTGGGGACTAGCGGAAGTAACCAATGAGCAGTTCTTC.

This clone was detected once. The chain joins TRBV4-1 to TRBJ2-3, with TRBD2 as a possible D gene (5 bases). Trimming stripped 4 bases from V and 6 bases from J, with 11 bases between. Germline CDR1 is MGHRA and CDR2 is YSYEKL. This CDR3 spans 13 amino acids. The CDR3 DNA follows: TGCGCCAGCAGCCGAGATTGGAGGGATACGCAGTATTTT. Amino acid sequence: CASSRDWRDTQYF.

CDR3 in DNA: TGTGCCAGCAGTGTCGTCCTCGGGGAGTTCAATGAGCAGTTCTTC. Protein: CASSVVLGEFNEQFF. The chain recombines TRBV7-9 with TRBJ2-1; weak D call: TRBD2 (5 bases). Germline CDR1 and CDR2: SEHNR and FQNEAQ (reference sequence). CDR3 size: 15 residues. Trimming pared 6 bases from V and 6 bases from J, leaving 18 bases between.

V usage is TRBV6-5 and J usage is TRBJ2-1; 9 bases align to TRBD1. The CDR3 is made up of 14 amino acids. V was clipped by 5 bases and J by 10 bases; unmatched bases: 9. The germline V gene has CDR1 MNHEY and CDR2 SVGAGI. The CDR3 DNA is TGTGCCAGCAGTAGGGGACAGGGATCGGTAGAGCAGTTCTTC. Its translation: CASSRGQGSVEQFF.

CDR3 DNA: TGCGCCAGCAGCCAAGATCGTAACAATGGCGGGTACTCCTACGAGCAGTACTTC. This sequence encodes CASSQDRNNGGYSYEQYF. The chain links TRBV4-1 to TRBJ2-7; possibly TRBD2 for D (5 bases). Trimming shortened V by 0 bases and J by 0 bases, and 18 bases separated the two germline ends. Germline values: CDR1 MGHRA, CDR2 YSYEKL. The CDR3 is 18 residues long.

This chain connects TRBV5-1 to TRBJ2-2, with 8 bases aligning to TRBD1. Germline V gene sequence: CDR1 SGHRS, CDR2 YFSETQ. The V segment lost 3 bases and the J segment 6 bases; nucleotides outside the gene matches: 10. CDR3 length: 16 amino acids. CDR3 loop: CASSYADRGRAGELFF. Written as DNA, the CDR3 is TGCGCCAGCAGCTATGCCGACAGGGGCAGGGCCGGGGAGCTGTTTTTT. Supplemented by reference TRBV5-1 and TRBJ2-2, the full variable domain reads KAGVTQTPRYLIKTRGQQVTLSCSPISGHRSVSWYQQTPGQGLQFLFEYFSETQRNKGNFPGRFSGRQFSNSRSEMNVSTLELGDSALYLCASSYADRGRAGELFFGEGSRLTVL.

The V call is TRBV30, the J call TRBJ1-5; D uncertain. The V gene's germline CDR1 is GTSNPN and CDR2 SVGIG (reference sequence). With 1 base removed from V and 7 bases from J, the gap between germline ends came to 11 bases. The CDR3 is 13 amino acids. The CDR3 here is CAWSASEEQPQHF. The CDR3 DNA is TGTGCCTGGAGTGCGAGTGAGGAACAGCCCCAGCATTTT.